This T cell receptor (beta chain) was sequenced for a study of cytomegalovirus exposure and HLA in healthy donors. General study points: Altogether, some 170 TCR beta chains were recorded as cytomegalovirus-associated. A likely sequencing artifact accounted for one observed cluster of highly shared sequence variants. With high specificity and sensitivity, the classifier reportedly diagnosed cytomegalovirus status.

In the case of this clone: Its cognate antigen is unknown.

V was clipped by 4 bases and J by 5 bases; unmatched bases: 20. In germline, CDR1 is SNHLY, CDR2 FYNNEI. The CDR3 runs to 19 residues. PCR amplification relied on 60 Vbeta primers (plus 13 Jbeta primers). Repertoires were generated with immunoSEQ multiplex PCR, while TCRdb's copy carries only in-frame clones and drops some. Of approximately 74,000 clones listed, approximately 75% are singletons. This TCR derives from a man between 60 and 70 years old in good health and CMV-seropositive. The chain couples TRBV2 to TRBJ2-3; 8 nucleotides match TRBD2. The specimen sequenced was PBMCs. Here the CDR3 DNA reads TGTGCCAGCAGTGTTAGAAAGGGAACCTTAAGCGGGGGCCAAGATACGCAGTATTTT. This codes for CASSVRKGTLSGGQDTQYF.